This T cell receptor beta chain was retrieved from a study of cytomegalovirus exposure and HLA in healthy donors. The study, taken as a whole, reports: Presence/absence analysis assumed near-uniform sequencing depth across donors.

Details on this clone: What it recognizes is unknown.

Trimming stripped 4 bases from V and 1 base from J, with 17 bases between. The CDR3 covers 17 residues. Germline CDR1 SGDLS, CDR2 YYNGEE. The primer mix had 60 Vbeta and 13 Jbeta primers. Sequencing was performed with immunoSEQ multiplex PCR; in TCRdb, only in-frame clones are kept and a portion is missing. The sample lists around 130,000 clones; less than 75% were seen once. The sequence came from a woman between 40 and 55 years old in good health and CMV-seropositive. The chain joins TRBV9 to TRBJ2-2, with D perhaps matching TRBD1 (6 bases). The material sequenced was PBMCs. This CDR3 is CASSPAGTSRNTGELFF. In DNA form, the CDR3 reads TGTGCCAGCAGCCCAGCCGGGACATCGAGGAACACCGGGGAGCTGTTTTTT.